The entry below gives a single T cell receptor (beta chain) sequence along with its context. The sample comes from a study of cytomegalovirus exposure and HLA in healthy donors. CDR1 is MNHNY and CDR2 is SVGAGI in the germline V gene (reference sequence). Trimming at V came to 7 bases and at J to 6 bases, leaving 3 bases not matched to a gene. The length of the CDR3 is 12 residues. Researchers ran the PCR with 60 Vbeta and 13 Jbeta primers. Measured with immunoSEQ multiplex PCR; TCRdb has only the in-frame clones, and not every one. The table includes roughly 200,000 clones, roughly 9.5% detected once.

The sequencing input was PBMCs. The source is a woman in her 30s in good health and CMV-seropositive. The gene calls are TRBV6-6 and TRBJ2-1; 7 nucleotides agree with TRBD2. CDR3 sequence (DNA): TGTGCCAGCAAAAGGACTAGCAATGAGCAGTTCTTC. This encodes CASKRTSNEQFF.